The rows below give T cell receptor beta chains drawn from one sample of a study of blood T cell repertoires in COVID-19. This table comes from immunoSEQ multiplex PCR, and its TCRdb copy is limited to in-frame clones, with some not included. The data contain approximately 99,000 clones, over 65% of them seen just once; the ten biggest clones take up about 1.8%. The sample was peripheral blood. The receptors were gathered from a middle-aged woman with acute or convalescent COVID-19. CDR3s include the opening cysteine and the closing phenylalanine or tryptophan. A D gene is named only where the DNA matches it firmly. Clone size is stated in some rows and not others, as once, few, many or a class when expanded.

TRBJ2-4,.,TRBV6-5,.,CASSPLPTQNIQYF,TGTGCCAGCAGTCCTCTCCCTACCCAAAACATTCAGTACTTC
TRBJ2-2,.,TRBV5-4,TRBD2,CASSTSSGWDGELFF,TGTGCCAGCAGCACTTCTAGCGGGTGGGACGGGGAGCTGTTTTTT
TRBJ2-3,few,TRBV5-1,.,CASSLAVDTDTQYF,TGCGCCAGCAGCTTGGCGGTAGACACAGATACGCAGTATTTT
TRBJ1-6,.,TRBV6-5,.,CASSYERLGSSPLHF,TGTGCCAGCAGTTACGAACGCCTGGGGAGTTCACCCCTCCACTTT
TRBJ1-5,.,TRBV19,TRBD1,CASRPSWDRTNQPQHF,TGTGCCAGCAGACCAAGCTGGGACAGGACGAATCAGCCCCAGCATTTT
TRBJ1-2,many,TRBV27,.,CASSLSPRHRDDGYTF,TGTGCCAGCAGTTTATCCCCCAGACACAGGGATGATGGCTACACCTTC
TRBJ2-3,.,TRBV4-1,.,CASSQDRLPTDTQYF,TGCGCCAGCAGCCAAGATCGACTTCCCACAGATACGCAGTATTTT
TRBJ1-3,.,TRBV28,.,CASSIGGVSGNTIYF,TGTGCCAGCAGTATTGGGGGCGTTTCTGGAAACACCATATATTTT
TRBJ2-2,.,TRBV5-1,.,CASSYYSSNTGELFF,TGCGCCAGCAGCTATTACAGCTCGAACACCGGGGAGCTGTTTTTT
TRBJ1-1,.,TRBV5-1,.,CASSPASGGMNTEAFF,TGCGCCAGCAGCCCCGCGTCGGGGGGAATGAACACTGAAGCTTTCTTT
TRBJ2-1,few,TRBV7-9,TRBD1,CASSLVTGVVHEQFF,TGTGCCAGCAGCTTAGTAACAGGGGTGGTGCATGAGCAGTTCTTC
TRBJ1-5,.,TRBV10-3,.,CAIIDRNSNQPQHF,TGTGCCATCATCGACAGGAACAGCAATCAGCCCCAGCATTTT
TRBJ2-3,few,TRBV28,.,CASSTSGQWTDTQYF,TGTGCCAGCAGTACTTCTGGACAGTGGACAGATACGCAGTATTTT
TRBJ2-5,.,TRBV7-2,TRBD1,CASSSDRVGETQYF,TGTGCCAGCAGCTCGGACAGGGTCGGAGAGACCCAGTACTTC
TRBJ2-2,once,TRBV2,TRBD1,CASTTGLTGELFF,TGTGCCAGCACGACAGGGCTTACCGGGGAGCTGTTTTTT
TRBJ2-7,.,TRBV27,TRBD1,CASSYRQGVEQYF,TGTGCCAGCAGTTACAGACAGGGAGTCGAGCAGTACTTC
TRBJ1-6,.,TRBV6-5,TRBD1,CASSESAGGGSPLHF,TGTGCCAGCAGCGAGTCGGCAGGGGGAGGCTCACCCCTCCACTTT
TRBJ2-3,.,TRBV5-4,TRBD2,CASSAGVYTDTQYF,TGTGCCAGCAGCGCGGGGGTTTACACAGATACGCAGTATTTT
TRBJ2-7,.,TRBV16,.,CASSPHRTTYEQYF,TGTGCCAGCAGCCCTCATCGGACAACCTACGAGCAGTACTTC
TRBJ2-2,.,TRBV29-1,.,CSVEAGQDANTGELFF,TGCAGCGTTGAAGCGGGACAAGACGCGAACACCGGGGAGCTGTTTTTT
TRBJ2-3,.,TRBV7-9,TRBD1,CASSLEGQGRGRSTDTQYF,TGTGCCAGCAGCTTAGAGGGGCAAGGCAGGGGGCGCAGCACAGATACGCAGTATTTT
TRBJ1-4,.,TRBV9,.,CASSVRPANEKLFF,TGTGCCAGCAGCGTAAGGCCAGCGAATGAAAAACTGTTTTTT
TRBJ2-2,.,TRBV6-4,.,CASSVRLGSLNTGELFF,TGTGCCAGCAGTGTTAGACTAGGATCTCTCAACACCGGGGAGCTGTTTTTT
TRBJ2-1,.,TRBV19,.,CASSTLQGNEQFF,TGTGCCAGTAGTACCCTACAGGGCAATGAGCAGTTCTTC
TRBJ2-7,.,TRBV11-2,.,CASSGGGTPSSYEQYF,TGTGCCAGCAGCGGGGGTGGGACTCCTAGCTCCTACGAGCAGTACTTC
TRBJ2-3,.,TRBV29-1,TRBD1,CSSQGAGDTQYF,TGCAGCTCCCAGGGGGCTGGAGATACGCAGTATTTT
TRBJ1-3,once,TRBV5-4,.,CASSLTGSSGNTIYF,TGTGCCAGCAGCTTAACAGGGAGCTCTGGAAACACCATATATTTT
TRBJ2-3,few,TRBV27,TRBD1,CASSPRTGITDTQYF,TGTGCCAGCAGTCCCCGGACAGGGATCACAGATACGCAGTATTTT
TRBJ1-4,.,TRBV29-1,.,CSVMGGADEKLFF,TGCAGCGTTATGGGGGGGGCTGATGAAAAACTGTTTTTT
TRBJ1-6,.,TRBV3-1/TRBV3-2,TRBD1,CASSQGQGNSPLHF,TGTGCCAGCAGCCAAGGACAGGGAAATTCACCCCTCCACTTT
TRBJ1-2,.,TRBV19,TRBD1,CASTVRGDYGYTF,TGTGCCAGTACCGTCAGGGGGGACTATGGCTACACCTTC
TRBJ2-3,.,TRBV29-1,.,CSVDSFSTDTQYF,TGCAGCGTTGATTCGTTCAGCACAGATACGCAGTATTTT
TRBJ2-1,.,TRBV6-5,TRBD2,CASRSLAGDEQFF,TGTGCCAGCAGATCACTAGCGGGGGATGAGCAGTTCTTC
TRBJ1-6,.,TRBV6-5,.,CASSYRGAGSDSPLHF,TGTGCCAGCAGTTATAGGGGCGCGGGGTCGGATTCACCCCTCCACTTT
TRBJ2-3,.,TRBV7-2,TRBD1,CASSYGTGTFSTDTQYF,TGTGCCAGCAGTTACGGGACAGGGACTTTTAGCACAGATACGCAGTATTTT
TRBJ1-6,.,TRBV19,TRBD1,CASSVTRDSNSPLHF,TGTGCCAGTAGTGTCACCCGGGACAGTAATTCACCCCTCCACTTT
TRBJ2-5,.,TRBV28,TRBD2,CASSGLAGVQETQYF,TGTGCCAGCAGTGGTCTAGCGGGGGTCCAAGAGACCCAGTACTTC
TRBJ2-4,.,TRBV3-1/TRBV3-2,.,CASSSGEANIQYF,TGTGCCAGCTCTTCAGGGGAAGCAAACATTCAGTACTTC
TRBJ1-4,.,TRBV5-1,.,CASSSPDSFKSTNEKLFF,TGCGCCAGCAGCTCTCCGGACAGTTTCAAATCAACTAATGAAAAACTGTTTTTT
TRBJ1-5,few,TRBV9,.,CASNGKRVRFSNQPQHF,TGTGCCAGCAACGGAAAGCGGGTTCGATTTAGCAATCAGCCCCAGCATTTT